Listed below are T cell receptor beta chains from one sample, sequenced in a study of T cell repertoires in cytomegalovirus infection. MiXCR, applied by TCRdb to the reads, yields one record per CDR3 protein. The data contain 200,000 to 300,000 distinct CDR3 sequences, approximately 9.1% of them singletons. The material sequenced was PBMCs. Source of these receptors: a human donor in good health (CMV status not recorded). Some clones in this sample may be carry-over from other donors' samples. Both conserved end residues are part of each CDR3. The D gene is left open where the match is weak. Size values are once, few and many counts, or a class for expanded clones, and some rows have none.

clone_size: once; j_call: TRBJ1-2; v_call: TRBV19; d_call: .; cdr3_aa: CASSIRDRDGYTF; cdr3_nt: TGTGCCAGTAGTATCCGGGACCGGGATGGCTACACCTTC
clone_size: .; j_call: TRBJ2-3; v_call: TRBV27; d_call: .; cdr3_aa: CASSPRTGLSYEDTQYF; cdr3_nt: TGTGCCAGCAGTCCCCGGACGGGACTCTCCTATGAAGATACGCAGTATTTT
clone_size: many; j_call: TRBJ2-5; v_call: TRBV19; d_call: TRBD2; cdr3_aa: CASSLREGPKTQYF; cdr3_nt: TGTGCCAGTAGTCTGCGGGAGGGCCCTAAGACCCAGTACTTC
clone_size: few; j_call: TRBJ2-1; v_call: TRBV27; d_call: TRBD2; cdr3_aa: CASSSPLGLDMNEQFF; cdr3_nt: TGTGCCAGCAGTTCGCCCCTGGGACTAGATATGAATGAGCAGTTCTTC
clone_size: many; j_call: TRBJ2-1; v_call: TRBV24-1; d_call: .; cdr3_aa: CATSDNVGGQFF; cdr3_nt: TGTGCCACCAGTGATAACGTGGGAGGGCAGTTCTTC
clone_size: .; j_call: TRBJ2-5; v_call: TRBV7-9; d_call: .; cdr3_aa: CASSQWAAEETQYF; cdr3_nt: TGTGCCAGCAGCCAATGGGCCGCCGAGGAGACCCAGTACTTC
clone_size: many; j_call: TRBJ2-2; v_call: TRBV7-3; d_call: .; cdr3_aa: CASSFQGVGTGELFF; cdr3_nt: TGTGCCAGCAGCTTCCAGGGAGTTGGCACCGGGGAGCTGTTTTTT
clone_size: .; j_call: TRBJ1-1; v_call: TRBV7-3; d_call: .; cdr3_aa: CASSLHSGDTEAFF; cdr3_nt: TGTGCCAGCAGCTTACATTCCGGGGACACTGAAGCTTTCTTT
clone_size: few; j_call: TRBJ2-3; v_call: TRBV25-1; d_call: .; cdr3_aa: CASSVWERTDTQYF; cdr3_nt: TGTGCCAGCAGTGTTTGGGAGAGGACAGATACGCAGTATTTT
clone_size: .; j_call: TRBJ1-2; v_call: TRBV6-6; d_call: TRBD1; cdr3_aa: CASSLQGAPLGYTF; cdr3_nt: TGTGCCAGCAGTTTACAGGGGGCGCCCCTTGGCTACACCTTC
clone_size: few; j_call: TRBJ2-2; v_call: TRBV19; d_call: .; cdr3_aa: CATGLERPTGFGYTGELFF; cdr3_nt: TGTGCCACCGGACTAGAGCGCCCAACAGGGTTCGGGTACACCGGGGAGCTGTTTTTT
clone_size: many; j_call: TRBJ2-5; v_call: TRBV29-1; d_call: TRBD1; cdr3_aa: CSVTWTGTETQYF; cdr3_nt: TGCAGCGTAACCTGGACAGGGACAGAGACCCAGTACTTC
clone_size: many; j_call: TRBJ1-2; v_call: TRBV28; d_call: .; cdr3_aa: CASSLYRVGYGYTF; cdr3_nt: TGTGCCAGCAGTTTATACAGGGTGGGCTATGGCTACACCTTC
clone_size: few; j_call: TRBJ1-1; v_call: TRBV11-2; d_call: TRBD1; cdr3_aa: CASSYDRARTEAFF; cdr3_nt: TGTGCCAGCAGCTACGACAGGGCCCGCACTGAAGCTTTCTTT
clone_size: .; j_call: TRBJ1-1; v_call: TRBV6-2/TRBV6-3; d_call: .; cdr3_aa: CASNPVMTEAFF; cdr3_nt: TGTGCCAGCAACCCGGTTATGACTGAAGCTTTCTTT
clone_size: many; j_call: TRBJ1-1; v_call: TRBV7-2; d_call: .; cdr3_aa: CASSLVWRNTEAFF; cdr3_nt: TGTGCCAGCAGCTTAGTGTGGAGGAACACTGAAGCTTTCTTT
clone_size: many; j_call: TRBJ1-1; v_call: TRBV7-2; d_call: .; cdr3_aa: CASSWRTQGGTEAFF; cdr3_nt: TGTGCCAGCAGCTGGAGAACACAGGGAGGCACTGAAGCTTTCTTT
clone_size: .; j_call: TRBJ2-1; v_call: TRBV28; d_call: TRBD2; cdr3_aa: CASSSPPRGAYNEQFF; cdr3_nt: TGTGCCAGCAGCTCCCCTCCACGGGGGGCCTACAATGAGCAGTTCTTC
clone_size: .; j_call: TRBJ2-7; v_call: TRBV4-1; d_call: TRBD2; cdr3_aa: CASSLNEETGLAGYEQYF; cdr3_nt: TGCGCCAGCAGCCTGAATGAGGAAACGGGACTAGCGGGATACGAGCAGTACTTC
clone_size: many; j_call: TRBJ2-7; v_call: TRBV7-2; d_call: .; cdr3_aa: CASSSSGTDEQYF; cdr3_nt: TGTGCCAGCAGCTCCAGCGGGACAGACGAGCAGTACTTC
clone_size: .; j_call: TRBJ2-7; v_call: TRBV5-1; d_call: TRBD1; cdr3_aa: CASSSGQEISYEQYF; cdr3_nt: TGCGCCAGCAGCTCGGGACAGGAGATCTCCTACGAGCAGTACTTC
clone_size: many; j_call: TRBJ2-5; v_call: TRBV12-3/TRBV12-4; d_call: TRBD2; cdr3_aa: CASSLRGDSETQYF; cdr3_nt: TGTGCCAGCAGCTTACGGGGGGATTCGGAGACCCAGTACTTC
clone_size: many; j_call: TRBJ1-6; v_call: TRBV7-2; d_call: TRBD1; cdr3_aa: CASSLNPGQGNSPLHF; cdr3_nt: TGTGCCAGCAGCTTAAATCCGGGACAGGGGAATTCACCCCTCCACTTT
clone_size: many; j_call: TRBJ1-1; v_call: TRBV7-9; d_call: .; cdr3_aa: CASSLDSPLGHTEAFF; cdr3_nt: TGTGCCAGCAGCTTAGATTCCCCTTTAGGACACACTGAAGCTTTCTTT
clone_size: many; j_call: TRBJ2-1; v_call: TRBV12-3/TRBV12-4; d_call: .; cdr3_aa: CASTPRGENNEQFF; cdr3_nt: TGTGCCAGCACCCCTAGGGGGGAGAACAATGAGCAGTTCTTC
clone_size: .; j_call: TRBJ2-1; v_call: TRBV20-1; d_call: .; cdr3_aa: CSAIGARSYNEQFF; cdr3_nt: TGCAGTGCTATAGGGGCTAGATCCTACAATGAGCAGTTCTTC
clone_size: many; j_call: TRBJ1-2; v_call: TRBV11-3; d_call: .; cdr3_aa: CASRGVGGVDYTF; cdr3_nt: TGTGCCAGCCGAGGAGTGGGAGGCGTTGACTACACCTTC
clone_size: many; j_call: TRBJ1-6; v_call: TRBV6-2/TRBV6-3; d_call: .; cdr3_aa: CASSYSRVQSNSPLHF; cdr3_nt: TGTGCCAGCAGTTACTCGAGGGTACAGTCTAATTCACCCCTCCACTTT
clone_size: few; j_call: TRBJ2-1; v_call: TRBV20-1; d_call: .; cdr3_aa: CSAARETNEQFF; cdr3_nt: TGCAGTGCTGCTCGGGAGACCAATGAGCAGTTCTTC
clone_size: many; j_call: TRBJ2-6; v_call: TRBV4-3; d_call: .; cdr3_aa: CASSPKTGMISGANVLTF; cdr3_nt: TGCGCCAGCAGCCCCAAGACAGGTATGATCTCTGGGGCCAACGTCCTGACTTTC
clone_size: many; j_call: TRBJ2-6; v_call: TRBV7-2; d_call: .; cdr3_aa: CASSLSGQISGANVLTF; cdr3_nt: TGTGCCAGCAGCTTATCCGGACAGATCTCTGGGGCCAACGTCCTGACTTTC
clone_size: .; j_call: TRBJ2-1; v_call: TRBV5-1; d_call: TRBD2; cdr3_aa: CASSLAGLTGSHEQFF; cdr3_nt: TGCGCCAGCAGCTTGGCGGGACTAACGGGGAGCCATGAGCAGTTCTTC
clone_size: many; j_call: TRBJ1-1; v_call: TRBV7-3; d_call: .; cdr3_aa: CASSLSGTSTRTFF; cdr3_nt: TGTGCCAGCAGCTTAAGTGGGACATCAACGAGAACTTTCTTT
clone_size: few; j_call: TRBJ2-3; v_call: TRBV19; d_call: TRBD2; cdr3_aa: CASSIGTSGGSDTQYF; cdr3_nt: TGTGCCAGTAGTATAGGGACTAGCGGGGGCTCAGATACGCAGTATTTT
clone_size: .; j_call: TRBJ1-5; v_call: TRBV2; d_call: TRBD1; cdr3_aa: CASSEGQGNQPQHF; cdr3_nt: TGTGCCAGCAGTGAGGGACAGGGGAATCAGCCCCAGCATTTT
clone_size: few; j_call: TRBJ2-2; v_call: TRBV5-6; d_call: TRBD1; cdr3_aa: CASSPTGGLDTGELFF; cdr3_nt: TGTGCCAGCAGCCCCACAGGGGGCTTGGACACCGGGGAGCTGTTTTTT
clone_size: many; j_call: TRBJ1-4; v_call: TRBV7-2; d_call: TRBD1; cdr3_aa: CASSGGTGFEKLFF; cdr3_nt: TGTGCCAGCAGCGGCGGGACAGGGTTTGAAAAACTGTTTTTT
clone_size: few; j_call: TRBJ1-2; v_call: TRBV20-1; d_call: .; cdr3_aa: CSAPTAGVGGYTF; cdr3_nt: TGCAGTGCTCCAACGGCAGGAGTCGGTGGCTACACCTTC
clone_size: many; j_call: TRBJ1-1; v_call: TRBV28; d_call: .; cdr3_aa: CASSFRTGWAFF; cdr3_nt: TGTGCCAGCAGTTTTCGAACAGGGTGGGCTTTCTTT
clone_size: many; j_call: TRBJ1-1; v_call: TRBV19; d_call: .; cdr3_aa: CASSNPQGKEAFF; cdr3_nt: TGTGCCAGTAGTAATCCCCAGGGGAAGGAAGCTTTCTTT
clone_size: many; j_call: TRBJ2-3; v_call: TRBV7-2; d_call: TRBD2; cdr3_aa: CASSRQLAGGLLTDTQYF; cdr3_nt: TGTGCCAGCAGCCGCCAACTAGCGGGGGGGCTTTTGACAGATACGCAGTATTTT
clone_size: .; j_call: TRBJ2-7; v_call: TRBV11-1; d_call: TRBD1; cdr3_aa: CASSLVPSGGSYEQYF; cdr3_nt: TGTGCCAGCAGCTTAGTCCCCTCAGGGGGCTCCTACGAGCAGTACTTC
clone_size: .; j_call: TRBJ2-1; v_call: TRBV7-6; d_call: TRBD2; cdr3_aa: CASSLGAGSTYSYNEQFF; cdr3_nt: TGTGCCAGCAGCTTAGGAGCGGGGTCCACCTATTCTTACAATGAGCAGTTCTTC
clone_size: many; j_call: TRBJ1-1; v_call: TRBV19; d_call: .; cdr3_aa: CASSLYRQTLNTEAFF; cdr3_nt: TGTGCCAGTAGTCTATACCGACAGACACTGAACACTGAAGCTTTCTTT
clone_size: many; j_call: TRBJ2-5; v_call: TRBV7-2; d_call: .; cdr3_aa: CASSLAGARSETQYF; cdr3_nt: TGTGCCAGCAGCTTAGCAGGGGCTAGGTCGGAGACCCAGTACTTC
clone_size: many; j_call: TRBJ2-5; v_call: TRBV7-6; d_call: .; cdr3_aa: CASSFNQLYQETQYF; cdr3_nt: TGTGCCAGCAGCTTTAACCAGCTGTACCAAGAGACCCAGTACTTC
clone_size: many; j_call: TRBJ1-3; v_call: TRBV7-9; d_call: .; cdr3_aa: CASSPEGPARNTIYF; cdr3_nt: TGTGCCAGCAGCCCGGAGGGGCCGGCAAGAAACACCATATATTTT
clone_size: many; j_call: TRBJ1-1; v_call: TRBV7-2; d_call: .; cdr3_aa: CASSLDSLPNTEAFF; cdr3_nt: TGTGCCAGCAGCTTAGACAGCCTCCCGAACACTGAAGCTTTCTTT
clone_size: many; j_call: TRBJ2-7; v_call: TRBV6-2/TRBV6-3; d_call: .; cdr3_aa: CASSLHLYEQYF; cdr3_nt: TGTGCCAGCAGTCTCCACCTCTACGAGCAGTACTTC
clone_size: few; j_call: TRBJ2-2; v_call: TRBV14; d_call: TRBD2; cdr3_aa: CASSEGLAGPTGELFF; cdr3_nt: TGTGCCAGCAGCGAGGGACTAGCGGGACCCACCGGGGAGCTGTTTTTT
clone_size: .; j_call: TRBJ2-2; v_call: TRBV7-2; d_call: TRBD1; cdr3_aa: CASSRLGQGTAGELFF; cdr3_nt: TGTGCCAGCAGCCGCCTTGGACAGGGGACGGCCGGGGAGCTGTTTTTT